The clone carrying this T cell receptor beta chain was seen more than once but under ten times. Its antigen is as yet unknown. Germline V gives CDR1 SNHLY, CDR2 FYNNEI. The CDR3 extends over 16 amino acids. V shed 4 bases and J shed 0 bases, with 13 bases lying between them. The data belong to a study of shared clonotypes between healthy human individuals. General study results and limits: With a few donors compared, roughly 5% of naive CD4 clonotypes were shared. Depth of sequencing was expected to influence donor clonotype sharing.

Here immunoSEQ multiplex PCR was the method, and the copy in TCRdb shows in-frame clones only, minus some. Among some 680,000 clones listed, around three quarters were seen once. The rearrangement uses TRBV2 and TRBJ1-5, with no clear D. This TCR was recovered from a woman aged 25-40 years in good health. The sequencing input was memory CD4+ T cells sorted from blood. The subset was: CD45RA-negative fraction. CDR3 sequence reads: CASSVAEDYSNQPQHF. In DNA form, the CDR3 reads TGTGCCAGCAGTGTTGCAGAGGACTATAGCAATCAGCCCCAGCATTTT.